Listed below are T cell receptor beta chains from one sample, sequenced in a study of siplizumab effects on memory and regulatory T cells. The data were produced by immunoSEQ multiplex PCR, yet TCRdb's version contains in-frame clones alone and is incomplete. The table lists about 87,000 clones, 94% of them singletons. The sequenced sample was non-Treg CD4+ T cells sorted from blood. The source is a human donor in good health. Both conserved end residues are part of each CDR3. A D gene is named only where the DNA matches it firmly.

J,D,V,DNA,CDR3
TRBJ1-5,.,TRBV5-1,TGCGCCAGCAGCTTGGAGAGTGGGGGAGGACAGCCCCAGCATTTT,CASSLESGGGQPQHF
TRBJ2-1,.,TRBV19,TGTGCCAGTAGCTTTCTTGACAACAATGAGCAGTTCTTC,CASSFLDNNEQFF
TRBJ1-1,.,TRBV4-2,TGTGCCAGCAGCCAAGTTACAGGCGGTAGTGAAGCTTTCTTT,CASSQVTGGSEAFF
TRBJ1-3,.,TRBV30,TGTGCCTCTACAAGGGGGGCCCCCTCTGGAAACACCATATATTTT,CASTRGAPSGNTIYF
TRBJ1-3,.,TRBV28,TGTGCCAGCAGTTACGGGTTGGGAGGAAACACCATATATTTT,CASSYGLGGNTIYF
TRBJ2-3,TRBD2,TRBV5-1,TGCGCCAGCAGCGCTAAGAGGAGCGGGGGGGCCTCAGATACGCAGTATTTT,CASSAKRSGGASDTQYF
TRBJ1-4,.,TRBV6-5,TGTGCCAGCAGTTACTGGGCCGGTGCAACTAATGAAAAACTGTTTTTT,CASSYWAGATNEKLFF
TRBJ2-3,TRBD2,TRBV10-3,TGTGCCATCAGTGAGCGGCCTAGCGGGACTAATACGCAGTATTTT,CAISERPSGTNTQYF
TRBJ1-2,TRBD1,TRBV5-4,TGTGCCATCGGGACAGCTGCTAACTATGGCTACACCTTC,CAIGTAANYGYTF
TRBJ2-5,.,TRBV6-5,TGTGCCAGCAGTTACTCGTGGGGCGCGGGGGAGACCCAGTACTTC,CASSYSWGAGETQYF
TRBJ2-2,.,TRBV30,TGTGCCTGGGGGGACGGATTGAACACCGGGGAGCTGTTTTTT,CAWGDGLNTGELFF
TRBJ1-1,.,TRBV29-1,TGCAGCGCCTCTGAGGGGGGGAACACTGAAGCTTTCTTT,CSASEGGNTEAFF
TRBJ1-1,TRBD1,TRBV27,TGTGCCAGCAGTTCGTTAGGGGGCGGCCTGAACACTGAAGCTTTCTTT,CASSSLGGGLNTEAFF
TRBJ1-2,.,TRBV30,TGTGCCTGGAGTGTGCAACTCGGGATCTCCGGTGGCTACACCTTC,CAWSVQLGISGGYTF